This TCR beta chain was captured by sequencing in a study of circulating and synovial CD4+ cells in juvenile arthritis. Regarding the study as a whole: CPL and bulk CD4 samples differed at least tenfold in T cell genomes.

This CDR3 comprises 17 residues. Trimming removed 2 bases from V and 2 bases from J; junction bases left unmatched: 5. Germline V gene sequence: CDR1 SEHNR, CDR2 FQNEAQ (reference sequence). Some clones are missing from TCRdb's copy, which holds only in-frame ones; the method was immunoSEQ multiplex PCR. The sample gives about 32,000 clones, about 94% of which show up once; 2.9% is in the top ten. Sequenced samples came from active juvenile idiopathic arthritis patients. For this clone: The antigen remains unidentified.

Sequenced: CD4+ T cells from blood. The rearrangement uses TRBV7-9 and TRBJ1-3, with 11 bases lining up with TRBD1. The TCR originated in a human donor with juvenile idiopathic arthritis. CDR3 sequence: CASSLRTGGVAGNTIYF. The CDR3 DNA reads TGTGCCAGCAGCTTAAGGACAGGGGGCGTTGCTGGAAACACCATATATTTT.